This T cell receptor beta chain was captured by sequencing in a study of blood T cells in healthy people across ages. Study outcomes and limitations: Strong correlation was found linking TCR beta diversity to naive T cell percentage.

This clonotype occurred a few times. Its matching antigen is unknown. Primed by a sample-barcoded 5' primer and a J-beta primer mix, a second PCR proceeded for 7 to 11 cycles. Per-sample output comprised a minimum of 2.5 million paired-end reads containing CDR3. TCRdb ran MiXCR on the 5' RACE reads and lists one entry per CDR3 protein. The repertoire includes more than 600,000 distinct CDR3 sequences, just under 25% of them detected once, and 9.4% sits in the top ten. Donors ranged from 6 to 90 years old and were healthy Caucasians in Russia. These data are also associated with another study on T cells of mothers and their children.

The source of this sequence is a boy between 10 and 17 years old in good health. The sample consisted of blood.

CDR3 bases: TGTGCCAGCAGTTACAGGGACACTGAAGCTTTCTTT. It specifies CASSYRDTEAFF. This chain joins TRBV6-2 or TRBV6-3 and TRBJ1-1; D is undetermined. The germline CDR1 and CDR2 sequences are MNHEY and SVGEGT. V was trimmed by 2 bases and J by 3 bases, leaving 4 bases between them. There are 12 residues in the CDR3.